The sequence of this T cell receptor (beta chain) was determined in a study of blood T cell repertoires in COVID-19. The trim removed 0 bases at V and 2 bases at J, leaving 10 bases unmatched. CDR3 size: 18 residues. The germline V gene has CDR1 WSHSY and CDR2 SAAADI. Profiling relied on immunoSEQ multiplex PCR, and the TCRdb table lists in-frame clones only, not all of them. Of hundreds of thousands of clones listed, more than 80% are singletons. The material sequenced was peripheral blood. This clonotype originated in a woman aged 25 to 39 with active or convalescent COVID-19. The genes are TRBV10-2 and TRBJ2-1; 7 positions match TRBD1. The CDR3 loop reads CASSESKWGQSAYNEQFF. In DNA, the CDR3 is TGCGCCAGCAGTGAGTCGAAATGGGGACAGTCCGCCTACAATGAGCAGTTCTTC.